This TCR beta chain was sequenced for a study of T cells expressing NK-cell markers. Study-level information: Seven HCMV-seropositive donors and one seronegative donor made up the eight sequenced donors. Overall study findings and caveats: A handful of donors showed these clonotypes also leading the CD3+CD56-NKG2C+ fraction. A range of about 1.0-8% of CD8+ T cells consisted of dominant NKG2C+ clonotypes in 5 to 7 donors.

The germline V gene encodes CDR1 LNHDA and CDR2 SQIVND (reference sequence). This CDR3 region has 16 residues. Notes on this clonotype: Its antigen is currently unknown.

For TCR beta, cDNA was produced by 5'RACE template switching with UMIs. TCRdb processed the 5' RACE reads again and assigns one entry to each CDR3 protein, with no DNA. The sample holds about 460,000 distinct CDR3 sequences. The chain has TRBV19 and TRBJ2-1; the TCRdb call, TRBD1, lacks DNA for checking. The sample taken for sequencing was blood T cells: a sorted CD56 or NKG2C T cell subset, CD4+ or CD8+ T cells, or bulk PBMC T cells (not recorded which). The TCR was taken from a woman in her forties or fifties in good health. The CDR3 sequence: CASTQGGTGGRGEQFF.